What follows are 9 T cell receptor beta chains derived from one specimen sequenced in a study of shared clonotypes between healthy human individuals. Here immunoSEQ multiplex PCR was the method, and the copy in TCRdb shows in-frame clones only, minus some. The table lists roughly 450,000 clones, more than 65% of them singletons. The sequenced sample consisted of PBMCs. The receptors derive from a woman aged 40 to 49 in good health. Some clones in this sample may be carry-over from other donors' samples.

The V gene is TRBV18, the J gene TRBJ2-3; 8 nucleotides agree with TRBD1. Germline loops: CDR1 KGHSH, CDR2 LQKENI. The CDR3 loop spans 13 amino acids. V trimming: 5 bases; J trimming: 4 bases; junction bases outside the gene matches: 2. The CDR3 reads CASSTDRADTQYF. The CDR3 bases are TGTGCCAGCTCAACGGACAGGGCAGATACGCAGTATTTT. The full variable domain, with the rest looked up from reference TRBV18 and TRBJ2-3, is NAGVMQNPRHLVRRRGQEARLRCSPMKGHSHVYWYRQLPEEGLKFMVYLQKENIIDESGMPKERFSAEFPKEGPSILRIQQVVRGDSAAYFCASSTDRADTQYFGPGTRLTVL.

The chain uses TRBV9 and TRBJ1-5; possible D gene TRBD1, 5 bases. Germline V gene sequence: CDR1 SGDLS, CDR2 YYNGEE. V lost 3 bases and J 1 base, leaving 5 bases between the germline ends. CDR3 length: 13 residues. CDR3 coding DNA: TGTGCCAGCAGCGGGGGGAGCAATCAGCCCCAGCATTTT. This translates into CASSGGSNQPQHF.

This chain uses TRBV15 with TRBJ2-2; TRBD1 is a possible D gene (6 bases). V lost 0 bases to trimming and J lost 7 bases, with 9 bases between them. CDR3 length: 14 amino acids. CDR1 and CDR2 (germline): LNHNV, YYDKDF (reference sequence). The CDR3 reads CATSRDTGYGELFF. The CDR3, as DNA: TGTGCCACCAGCAGAGACACAGGGTACGGGGAGCTGTTTTTT.

The V and J genes are TRBV5-3 and TRBJ2-7; 10 bases map to TRBD1. TRBV5-3 is sorted into the ORF group, with uncertain function. The trim removed 2 bases at V and 3 bases at J, leaving 5 bases unmatched. The CDR3 runs 15 residues. CDR3 nucleotide sequence: TGTGCCAGAAGCTTAGCGAGGACAGGGGGCTACGAGCAGTACTTC. Residues: CARSLARTGGYEQYF.

This chain uses TRBV29-1 with TRBJ2-3; weak D call: TRBD1 (5 bases). CDR3 length equals 12 residues. Trimming removed 2 bases at V and 5 bases at J, with 8 bases between. The germline CDR1 and CDR2 sequences are SQVTM and ANQGSEA. In DNA, the CDR3 is TGCAGCGTTGAAAGAAGGGGAGATACGCAGTATTTT. Its protein product is CSVERRGDTQYF.

The chain links TRBV7-2 to TRBJ1-3; D unclear. The CDR3 length is 13 residues. The V end was cut by 2 bases, the J end by 4 bases, with 6 bases between. Germline loops: CDR1 SGHTA, CDR2 FQGNSA. CDR3 protein: CASSLRRGNTIYF. The CDR3 coding sequence is TGTGCCAGCAGCTTACGGAGAGGAAACACCATATATTTT. The full variable domain, with the rest looked up from reference TRBV7-2 and TRBJ1-3, is GAGVSQSPSNKVTEKGKDVELRCDPISGHTALYWYRQSLGQGLEFLIYFQGNSAPDKSGLPSDRFSAERTGGSVSTLTIQRTQQEDSAVYLCASSLRRGNTIYFGEGSWLTVV.

This chain links TRBV10-2 with TRBJ1-6; no firm D call. CDR1 and CDR2 (germline): WSHSY, SAAADI. The V and J ends lost 4 bases and 8 bases respectively, with 12 bases between them. There are 14 residues in the CDR3. The CDR3 DNA reads as TGCGCCAGCAGTGTGCCGGGAGGGTATTCACCCCTCCACTTT. Protein: CASSVPGGYSPLHF.

The chain joins TRBV5-6 to TRBJ2-2; D is uncertain. This CDR3 contains 12 residues. Germline CDR1 reads SGHDT; CDR2 reads YYEEEE. Trimming took 0 bases from V and 6 from J, leaving 3 bases between them. The CDR3 DNA sequence: TGTGCCAGCAGCTTGGTACCCGGGGAGCTGTTTTTT. Translated: CASSLVPGELFF.

V is TRBV7-2 and J is TRBJ2-7; 7 positions agree with TRBD2. This CDR3 contains 13 residues. CDR1 SGHTA and CDR2 FQGNSA come from the germline V gene. The trim removed 6 bases at V and 3 bases at J, leaving 5 bases unmatched. CDR3 nucleotide sequence: TGTGCCAGCAGTTTGGGGGGGTACTACGAGCAGTACTTC. It is translated as CASSLGGYYEQYF.